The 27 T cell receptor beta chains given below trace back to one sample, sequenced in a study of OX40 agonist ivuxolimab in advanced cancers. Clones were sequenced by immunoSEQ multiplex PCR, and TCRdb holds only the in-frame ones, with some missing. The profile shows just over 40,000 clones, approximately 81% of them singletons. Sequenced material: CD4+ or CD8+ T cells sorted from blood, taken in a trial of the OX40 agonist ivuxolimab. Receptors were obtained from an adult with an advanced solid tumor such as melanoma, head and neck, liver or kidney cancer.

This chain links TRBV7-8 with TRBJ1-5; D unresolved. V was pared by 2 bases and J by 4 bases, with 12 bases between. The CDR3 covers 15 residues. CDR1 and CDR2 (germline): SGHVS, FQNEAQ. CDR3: CASSLLSGPNQPQHF. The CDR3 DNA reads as TGTGCCAGCAGCTTATTATCAGGACCGAATCAGCCCCAGCATTTT.

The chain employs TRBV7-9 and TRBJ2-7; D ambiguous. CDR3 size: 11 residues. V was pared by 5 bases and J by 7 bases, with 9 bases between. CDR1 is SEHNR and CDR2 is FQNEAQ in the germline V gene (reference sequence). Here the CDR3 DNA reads TGTGCCAGCAGCCGGACGAGGGAGCAGTACTTC. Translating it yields CASSRTREQYF.

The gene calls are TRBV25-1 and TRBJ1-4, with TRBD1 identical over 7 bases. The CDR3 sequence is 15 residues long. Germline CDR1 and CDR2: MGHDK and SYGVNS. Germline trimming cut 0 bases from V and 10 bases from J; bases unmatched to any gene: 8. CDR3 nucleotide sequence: TGTGCCAGCAGTGAATATACGACAGGGCGAGGAAAACTGTTTTTT. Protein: CASSEYTTGRGKLFF.

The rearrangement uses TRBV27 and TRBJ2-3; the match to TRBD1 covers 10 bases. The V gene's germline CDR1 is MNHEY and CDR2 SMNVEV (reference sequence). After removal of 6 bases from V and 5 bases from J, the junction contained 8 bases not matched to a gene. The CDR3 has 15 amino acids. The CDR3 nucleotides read TGTGCCAGCAGGAAGACAGGGGGCCGCGGAGATACGCAGTATTTT. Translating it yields CASRKTGGRGDTQYF.

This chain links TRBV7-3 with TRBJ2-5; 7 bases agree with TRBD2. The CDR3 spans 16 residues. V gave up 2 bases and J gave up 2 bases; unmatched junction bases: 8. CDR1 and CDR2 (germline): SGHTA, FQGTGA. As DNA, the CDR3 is TGTGCCAGCAGCTTACGGAAGGCTAGCGGACAAGAGACCCAGTACTTC. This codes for CASSLRKASGQETQYF.

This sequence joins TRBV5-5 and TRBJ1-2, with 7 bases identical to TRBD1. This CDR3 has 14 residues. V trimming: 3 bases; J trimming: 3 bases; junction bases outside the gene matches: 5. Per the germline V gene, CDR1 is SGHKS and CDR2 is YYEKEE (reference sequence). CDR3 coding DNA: TGTGCCAGCAGCTATACAGGGGTAGACTATGGCTACACCTTC. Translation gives CASSYTGVDYGYTF. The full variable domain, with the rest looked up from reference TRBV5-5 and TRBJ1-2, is DAGVTQSPTHLIKTRGQQVTLRCSPISGHKSVSWYQQVLGQGPQFIFQYYEKEERGRGNFPDRFSARQFPNYSSELNVNALLLGDSALYLCASSYTGVDYGYTFGSGTRLTVV.

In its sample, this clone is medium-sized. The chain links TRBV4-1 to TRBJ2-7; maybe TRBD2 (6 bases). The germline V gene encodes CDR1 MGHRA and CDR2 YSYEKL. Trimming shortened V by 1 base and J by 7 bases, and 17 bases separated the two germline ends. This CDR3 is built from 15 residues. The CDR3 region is CASSQGSGDHLEQYF. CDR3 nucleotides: TGCGCCAGCAGCCAAGGGTCGGGGGACCACCTAGAGCAGTACTTC.

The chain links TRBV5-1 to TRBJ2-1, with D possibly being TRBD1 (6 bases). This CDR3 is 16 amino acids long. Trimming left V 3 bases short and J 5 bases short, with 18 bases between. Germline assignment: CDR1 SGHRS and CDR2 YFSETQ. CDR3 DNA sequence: TGCGCCAGCAGCTCCTACAGGGCCTCTACAAACAATGAGCAGTTCTTC. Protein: CASSSYRASTNNEQFF.

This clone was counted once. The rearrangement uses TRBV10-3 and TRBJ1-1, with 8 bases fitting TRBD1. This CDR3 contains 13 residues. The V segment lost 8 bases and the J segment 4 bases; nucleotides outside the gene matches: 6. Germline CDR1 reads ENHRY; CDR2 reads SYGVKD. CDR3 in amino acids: CAIGQGWVTEAFF. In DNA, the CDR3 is TGTGCCATCGGACAGGGATGGGTCACTGAAGCTTTCTTT.

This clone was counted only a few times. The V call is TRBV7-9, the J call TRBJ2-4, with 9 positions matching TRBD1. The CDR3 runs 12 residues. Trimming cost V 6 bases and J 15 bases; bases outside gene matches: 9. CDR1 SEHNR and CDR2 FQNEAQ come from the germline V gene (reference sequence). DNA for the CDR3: TGTGCCAGCAGACTCGGGACAGGGTCTTTGTACTTC. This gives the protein CASRLGTGSLYF.

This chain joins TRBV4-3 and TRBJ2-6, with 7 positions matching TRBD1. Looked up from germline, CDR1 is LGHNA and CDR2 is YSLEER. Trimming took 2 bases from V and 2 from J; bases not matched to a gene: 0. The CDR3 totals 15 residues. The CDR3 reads CASSQQGAGANVLTF. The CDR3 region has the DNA TGCGCCAGCAGCCAACAGGGGGCTGGGGCCAACGTCCTGACTTTC.

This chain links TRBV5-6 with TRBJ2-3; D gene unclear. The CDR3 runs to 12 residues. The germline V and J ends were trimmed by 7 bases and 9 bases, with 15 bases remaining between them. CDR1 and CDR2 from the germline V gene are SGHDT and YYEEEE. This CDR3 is CASSSTFATQYF. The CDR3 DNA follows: TGTGCCAGCTCAAGCACTTTTGCCACGCAGTATTTT.

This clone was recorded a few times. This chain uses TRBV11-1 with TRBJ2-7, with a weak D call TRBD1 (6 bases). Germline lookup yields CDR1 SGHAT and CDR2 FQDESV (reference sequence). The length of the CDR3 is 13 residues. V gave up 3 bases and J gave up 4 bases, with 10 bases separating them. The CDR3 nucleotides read TGTGCCAGCAGCTTGGGGGCGCGGTACGAGCAGTACTTC. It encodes CASSLGARYEQYF.

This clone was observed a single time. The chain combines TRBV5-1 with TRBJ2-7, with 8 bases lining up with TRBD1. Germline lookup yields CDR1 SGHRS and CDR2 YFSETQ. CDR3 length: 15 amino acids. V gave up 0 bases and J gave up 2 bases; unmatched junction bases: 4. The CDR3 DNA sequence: TGCGCCAGCAGCTTGGGGACAGGGAGTACCTACGAGCAGTACTTC. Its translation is CASSLGTGSTYEQYF.

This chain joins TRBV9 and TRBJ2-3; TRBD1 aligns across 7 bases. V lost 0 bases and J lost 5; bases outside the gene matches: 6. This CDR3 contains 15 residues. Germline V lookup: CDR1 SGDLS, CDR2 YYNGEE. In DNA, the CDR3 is TGTGCCAGCAGCGTAGAGACAGGGCAAAGAGATACGCAGTATTTT. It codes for CASSVETGQRDTQYF.

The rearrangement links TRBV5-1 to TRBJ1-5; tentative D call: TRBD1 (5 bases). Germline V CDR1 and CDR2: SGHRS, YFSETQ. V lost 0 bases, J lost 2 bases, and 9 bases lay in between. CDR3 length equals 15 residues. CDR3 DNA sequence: TGCGCCAGCAGCTTGGAAGGGACGGGCAATCAGCCCCAGCATTTT. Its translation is CASSLEGTGNQPQHF. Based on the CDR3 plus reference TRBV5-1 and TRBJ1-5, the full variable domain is KAGVTQTPRYLIKTRGQQVTLSCSPISGHRSVSWYQQTPGQGLQFLFEYFSETQRNKGNFPGRFSGRQFSNSRSEMNVSTLELGDSALYLCASSLEGTGNQPQHFGDGTRLSIL.

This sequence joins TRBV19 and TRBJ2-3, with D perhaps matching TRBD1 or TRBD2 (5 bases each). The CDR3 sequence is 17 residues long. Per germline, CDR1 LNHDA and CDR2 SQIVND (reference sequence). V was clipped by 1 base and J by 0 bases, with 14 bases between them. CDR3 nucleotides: TGTGCCAGTAGTATAGCACGAATTCGGGGCAGCACAGATACGCAGTATTTT. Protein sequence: CASSIARIRGSTDTQYF.

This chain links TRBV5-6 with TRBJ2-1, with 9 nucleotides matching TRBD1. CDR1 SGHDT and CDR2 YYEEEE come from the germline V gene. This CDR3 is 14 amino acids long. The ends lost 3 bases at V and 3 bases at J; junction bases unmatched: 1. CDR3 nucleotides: TGTGCCAGCAGCTGGGGACAGGGCTACAATGAGCAGTTCTTC. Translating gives CASSWGQGYNEQFF.

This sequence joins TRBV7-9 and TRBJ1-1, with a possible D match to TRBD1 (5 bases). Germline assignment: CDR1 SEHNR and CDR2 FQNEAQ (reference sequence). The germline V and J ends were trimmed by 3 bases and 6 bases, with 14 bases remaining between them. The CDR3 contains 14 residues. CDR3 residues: CASSFEGRLSEAFF. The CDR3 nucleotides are TGTGCCAGCAGCTTTGAGGGGCGTTTATCTGAAGCTTTCTTT.

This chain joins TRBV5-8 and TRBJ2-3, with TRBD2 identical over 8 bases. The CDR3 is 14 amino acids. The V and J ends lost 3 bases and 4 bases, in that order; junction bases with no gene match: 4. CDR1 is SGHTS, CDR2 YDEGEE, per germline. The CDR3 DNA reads TGTGCCAGCAGCTCTAGCGGGCGGCCAGATACGCAGTATTTT. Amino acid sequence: CASSSSGRPDTQYF.

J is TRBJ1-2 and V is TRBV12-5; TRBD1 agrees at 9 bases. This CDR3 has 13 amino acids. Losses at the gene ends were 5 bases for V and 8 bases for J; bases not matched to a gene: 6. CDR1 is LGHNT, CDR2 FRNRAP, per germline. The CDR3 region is CASGRGDREGYTF. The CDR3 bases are TGTGCTAGTGGTAGGGGGGACAGGGAGGGCTACACCTTC.

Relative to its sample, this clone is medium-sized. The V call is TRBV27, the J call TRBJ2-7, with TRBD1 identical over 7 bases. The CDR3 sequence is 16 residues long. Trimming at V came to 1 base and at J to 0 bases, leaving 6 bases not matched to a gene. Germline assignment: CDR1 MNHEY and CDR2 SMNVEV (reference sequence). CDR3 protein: CASSLFGTDFSYEQYF. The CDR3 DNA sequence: TGTGCCAGCAGTTTATTTGGGACAGACTTCTCCTACGAGCAGTACTTC.

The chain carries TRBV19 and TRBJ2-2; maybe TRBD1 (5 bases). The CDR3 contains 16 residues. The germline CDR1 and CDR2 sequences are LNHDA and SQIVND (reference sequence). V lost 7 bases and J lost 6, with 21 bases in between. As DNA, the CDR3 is TGTGCCAGTAAAGGGGTGACAGCCTATCAACCCGGGGAGCTGTTTTTT. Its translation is CASKGVTAYQPGELFF.

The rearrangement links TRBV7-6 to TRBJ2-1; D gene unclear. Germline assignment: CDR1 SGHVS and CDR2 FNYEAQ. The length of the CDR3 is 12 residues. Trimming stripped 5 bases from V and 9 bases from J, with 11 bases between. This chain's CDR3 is CASSPIGVEQFF. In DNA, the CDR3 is TGTGCCAGCAGCCCCATTGGGGTTGAGCAGTTCTTC.

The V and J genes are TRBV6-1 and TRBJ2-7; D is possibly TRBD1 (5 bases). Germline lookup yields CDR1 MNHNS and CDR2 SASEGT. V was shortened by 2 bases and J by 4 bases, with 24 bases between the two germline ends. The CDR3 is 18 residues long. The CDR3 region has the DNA TGTGCCAGCAGTGAACACAAGGGGCCGGTCGTAAGAGAGTACGAGCAGTACTTC. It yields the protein CASSEHKGPVVREYEQYF.

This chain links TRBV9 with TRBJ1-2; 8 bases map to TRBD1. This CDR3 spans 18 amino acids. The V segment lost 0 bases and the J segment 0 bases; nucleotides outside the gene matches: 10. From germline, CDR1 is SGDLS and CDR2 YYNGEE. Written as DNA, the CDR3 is TGTGCCAGCAGCGTAGACTGGGACGGGACAGGATCTAACTATGGCTACACCTTC. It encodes CASSVDWDGTGSNYGYTF.

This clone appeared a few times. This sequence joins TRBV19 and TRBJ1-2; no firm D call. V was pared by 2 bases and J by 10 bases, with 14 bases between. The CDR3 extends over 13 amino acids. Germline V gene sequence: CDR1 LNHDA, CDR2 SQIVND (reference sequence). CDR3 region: CASSISVSIAYTF. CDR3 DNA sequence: TGTGCCAGTAGTATAAGCGTCAGCATTGCCTACACCTTC.